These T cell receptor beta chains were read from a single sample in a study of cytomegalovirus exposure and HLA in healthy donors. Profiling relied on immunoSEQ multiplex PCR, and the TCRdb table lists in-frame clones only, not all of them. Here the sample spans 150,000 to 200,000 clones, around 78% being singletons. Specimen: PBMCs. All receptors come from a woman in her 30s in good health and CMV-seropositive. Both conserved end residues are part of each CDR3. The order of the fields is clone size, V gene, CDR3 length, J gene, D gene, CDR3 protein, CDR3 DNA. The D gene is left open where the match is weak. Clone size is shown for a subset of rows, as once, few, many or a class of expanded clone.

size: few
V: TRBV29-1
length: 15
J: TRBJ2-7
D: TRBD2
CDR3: CSVRLGTSGAYEQYF
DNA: TGCAGCGTCCGCCTCGGGACTAGCGGGGCCTACGAGCAGTACTTC

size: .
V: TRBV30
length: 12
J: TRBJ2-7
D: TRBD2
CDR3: CARSGVSYEQYF
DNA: TGTGCCCGGAGCGGGGTTTCCTACGAGCAGTACTTC

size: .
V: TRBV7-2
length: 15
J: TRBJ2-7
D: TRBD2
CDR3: CASSVERGAVYEQYF
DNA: TGTGCCAGCAGCGTAGAGCGGGGGGCGGTCTACGAGCAGTACTTC

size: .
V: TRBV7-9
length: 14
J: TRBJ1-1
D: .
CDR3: CASSPGQSNTEAFF
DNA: TGTGCCAGCAGCCCCGGACAATCGAACACTGAAGCTTTCTTT

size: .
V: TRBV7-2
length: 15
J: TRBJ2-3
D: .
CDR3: CASSLGSSRADTQYF
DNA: TGTGCCAGCAGCTTAGGGTCAAGCAGGGCAGATACGCAGTATTTT

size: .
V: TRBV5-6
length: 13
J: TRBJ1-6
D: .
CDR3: CASSWDKNSPLHF
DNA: TGTGCCAGCAGCTGGGACAAGAATTCACCCCTCCACTTT

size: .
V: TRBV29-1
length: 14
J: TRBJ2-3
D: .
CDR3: CSVVDRRSPDTQYF
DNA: TGCAGCGTCGTCGACAGGAGGAGTCCAGATACGCAGTATTTT

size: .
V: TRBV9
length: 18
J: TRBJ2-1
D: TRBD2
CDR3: CASSPTTVTSGSYNEQFF
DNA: TGTGCCAGCAGCCCCACGACGGTGACTAGCGGGAGTTACAATGAGCAGTTCTTC

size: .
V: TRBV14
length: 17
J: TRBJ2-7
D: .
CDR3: CASSLKVSRTPIYEQYF
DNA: TGTGCCAGCAGCCTAAAAGTTAGTCGGACACCGATCTACGAGCAGTACTTC

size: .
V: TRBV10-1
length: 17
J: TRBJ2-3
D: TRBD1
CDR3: CASSDVDRGTGTDTQYF
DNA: TGCGCCAGCAGTGATGTGGACAGGGGTACGGGGACAGATACGCAGTATTTT

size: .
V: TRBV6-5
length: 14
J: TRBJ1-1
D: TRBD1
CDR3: CASRLGTANTEAFF
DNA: TGTGCCAGCAGGCTCGGGACAGCGAACACTGAAGCTTTCTTT

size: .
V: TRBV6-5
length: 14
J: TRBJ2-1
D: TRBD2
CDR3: CAKELAGGEDEQFF
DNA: TGTGCCAAAGAACTAGCGGGAGGTGAGGATGAGCAGTTCTTC

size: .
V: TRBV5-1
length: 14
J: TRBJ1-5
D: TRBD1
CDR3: CASRKTGANQPQHF
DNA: TGCGCCAGCAGAAAGACAGGGGCTAATCAGCCCCAGCATTTT

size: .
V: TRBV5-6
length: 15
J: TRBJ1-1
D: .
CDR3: CASSSTPTGNTEAFF
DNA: TGTGCCAGCAGCTCAACCCCGACAGGGAACACTGAAGCTTTCTTT

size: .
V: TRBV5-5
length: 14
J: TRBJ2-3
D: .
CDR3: CASSRQGGLDTQYF
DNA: TGTGCCAGCAGCCGTCAGGGGGGTTTAGATACGCAGTATTTT

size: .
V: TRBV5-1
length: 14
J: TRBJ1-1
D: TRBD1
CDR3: CASSLAGGNTEAFF
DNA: TGCGCCAGCAGCTTGGCAGGGGGAAACACTGAAGCTTTCTTT

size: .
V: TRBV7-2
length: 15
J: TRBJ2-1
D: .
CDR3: CASSRGWGSYNEQFF
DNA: TGTGCCAGCAGCAGGGGTTGGGGTTCCTACAATGAGCAGTTCTTC

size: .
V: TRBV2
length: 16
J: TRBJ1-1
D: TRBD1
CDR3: CASTWTGGSMNTEAFF
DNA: TGTGCCAGCACCTGGACAGGGGGTTCTATGAACACTGAAGCTTTCTTT

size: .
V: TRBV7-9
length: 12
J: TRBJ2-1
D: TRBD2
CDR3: CASSLEAGGPFF
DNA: TGTGCCAGCAGCTTAGAGGCGGGGGGTCCCTTCTTC

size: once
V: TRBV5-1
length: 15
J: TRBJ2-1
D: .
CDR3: CASRESGSSYNEQFF
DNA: TGCGCCAGCAGGGAAAGCGGGTCGTCGTACAATGAGCAGTTCTTC

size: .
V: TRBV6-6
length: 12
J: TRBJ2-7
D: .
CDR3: CASSLGLSGQYF
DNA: TGTGCCAGCAGTCTGGGTCTTTCGGGGCAGTACTTC

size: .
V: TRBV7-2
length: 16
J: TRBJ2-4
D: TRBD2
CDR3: CASSIQAGGGKNIQYF
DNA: TGTGCCAGCAGCATTCAAGCGGGAGGTGGCAAAAACATTCAGTACTTC

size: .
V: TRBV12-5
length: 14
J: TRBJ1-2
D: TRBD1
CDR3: CASGLDRGLYGYTF
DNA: TGTGCTAGTGGTTTAGACAGGGGGTTGTATGGCTACACCTTC

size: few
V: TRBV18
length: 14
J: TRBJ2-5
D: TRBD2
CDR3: CASSPLRGGETQYF
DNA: TGTGCCAGCTCACCATTACGGGGGGGAGAGACCCAGTACTTC

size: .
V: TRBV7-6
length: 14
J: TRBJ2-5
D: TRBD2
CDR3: CASSLETSGETQYF
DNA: TGTGCCAGCAGCTTAGAAACTAGCGGAGAGACCCAGTACTTC

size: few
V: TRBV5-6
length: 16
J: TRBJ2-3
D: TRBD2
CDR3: CASSLPLAGGRDTQYF
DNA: TGTGCCAGCAGCTTGCCTCTAGCGGGAGGGCGGGATACGCAGTATTTT

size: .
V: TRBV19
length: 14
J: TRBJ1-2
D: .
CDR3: CASSTGTGKGGYTF
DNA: TGTGCCAGTAGTACCGGAACAGGGAAGGGTGGCTACACCTTC

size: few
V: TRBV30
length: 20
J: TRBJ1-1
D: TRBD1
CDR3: CAWSVRVGWTGAAWDTEAFF
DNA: TGTGCCTGGAGTGTCCGAGTAGGGTGGACAGGTGCGGCCTGGGACACTGAAGCTTTCTTT

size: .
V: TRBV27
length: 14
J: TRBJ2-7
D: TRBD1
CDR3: CASSSGTGVEEQYF
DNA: TGTGCCAGCAGTTCCGGGACAGGGGTGGAGGAGCAGTACTTC

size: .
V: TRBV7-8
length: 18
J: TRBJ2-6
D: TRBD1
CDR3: CASSWTDRTGSGANVLTF
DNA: TGTGCCAGCAGCTGGACCGACAGGACAGGCTCTGGGGCCAACGTCCTGACTTTC

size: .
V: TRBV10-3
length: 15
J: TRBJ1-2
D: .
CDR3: CAITKESIGSYGYTF
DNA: TGTGCCATCACCAAAGAGTCAATCGGGTCCTATGGCTACACCTTC

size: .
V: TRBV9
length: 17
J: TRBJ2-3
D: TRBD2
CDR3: CASSVASSGGATDTQYF
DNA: TGTGCCAGCAGCGTAGCAAGTAGCGGGGGGGCCACAGATACGCAGTATTTT

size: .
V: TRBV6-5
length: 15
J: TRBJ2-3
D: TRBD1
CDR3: CASSSLGTGWDTQYF
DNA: TGTGCCAGCAGTTCACTGGGGACAGGGTGGGATACGCAGTATTTT

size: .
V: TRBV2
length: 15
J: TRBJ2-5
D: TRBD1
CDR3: CASSEGPTGTETQYF
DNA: TGTGCCAGCAGTGAAGGACCGACAGGGACGGAGACCCAGTACTTC

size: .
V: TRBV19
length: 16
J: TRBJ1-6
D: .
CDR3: CASSTTPWEGDSPLHF
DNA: TGTGCCAGTAGTACCACCCCGTGGGAGGGAGATTCACCCCTCCACTTT

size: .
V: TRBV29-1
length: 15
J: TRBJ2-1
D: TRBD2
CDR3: CSVPLAGALYNEQFF
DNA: TGCAGCGTCCCGTTAGCGGGGGCCCTTTACAATGAGCAGTTCTTC

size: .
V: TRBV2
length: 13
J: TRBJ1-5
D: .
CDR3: CASRRGTDQPQHF
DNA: TGTGCCAGCAGGCGGGGTACGGATCAGCCCCAGCATTTT

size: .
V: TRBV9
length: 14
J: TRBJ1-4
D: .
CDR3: CASSVGTPGGKLFF
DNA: TGTGCCAGCAGCGTAGGAACTCCCGGGGGAAAACTGTTTTTT

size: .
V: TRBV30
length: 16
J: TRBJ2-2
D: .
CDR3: CAWSVLGLSNTGELFF
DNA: TGTGCCTGGAGTGTACTGGGACTTTCGAACACCGGGGAGCTGTTTTTT

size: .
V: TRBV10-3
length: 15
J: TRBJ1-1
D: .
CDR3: CAISESDSYYTEAFF
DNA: TGTGCCATCAGTGAGTCGGACAGCTACTACACTGAAGCTTTCTTT

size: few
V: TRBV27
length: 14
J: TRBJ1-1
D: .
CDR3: CASRVREGVYEAFF
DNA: TGTGCCAGCAGAGTCAGGGAAGGGGTTTATGAAGCTTTCTTT

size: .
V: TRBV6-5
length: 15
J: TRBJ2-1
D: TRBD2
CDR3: CASTLLAGGGGEQFF
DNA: TGTGCCAGCACCTTACTAGCGGGAGGGGGAGGGGAGCAGTTCTTC

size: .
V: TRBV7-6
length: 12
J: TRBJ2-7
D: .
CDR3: CASSSMGTKQYF
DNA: TGTGCCAGCAGCTCCATGGGCACCAAGCAGTACTTC

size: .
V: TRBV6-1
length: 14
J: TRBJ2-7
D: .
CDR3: CASSGRAGGYEQYF
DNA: TGTGCCAGCAGTGGGAGGGCAGGGGGTTACGAGCAGTACTTC

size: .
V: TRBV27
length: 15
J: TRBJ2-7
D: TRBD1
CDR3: CASSTGTGGPYEQYF
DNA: TGTGCCAGCAGTACAGGGACAGGGGGCCCCTACGAGCAGTACTTC

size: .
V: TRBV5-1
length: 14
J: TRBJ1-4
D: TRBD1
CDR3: CASSLEGTEEKLFF
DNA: TGCGCCAGCAGCTTGGAGGGGACAGAAGAAAAACTGTTTTTT

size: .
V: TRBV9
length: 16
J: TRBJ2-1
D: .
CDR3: CASSAFSATGYNEQFF
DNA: TGTGCCAGCAGCGCCTTTAGCGCGACAGGATACAATGAGCAGTTCTTC

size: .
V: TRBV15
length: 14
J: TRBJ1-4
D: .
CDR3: CATSKGVQGEKLFF
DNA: TGTGCCACCAGCAAGGGGGTTCAGGGCGAAAAACTGTTTTTT

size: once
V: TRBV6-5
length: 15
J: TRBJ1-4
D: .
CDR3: CASSSGIATNEKLFF
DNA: TGTGCCAGCAGTTCAGGGATTGCAACTAATGAAAAACTGTTTTTT

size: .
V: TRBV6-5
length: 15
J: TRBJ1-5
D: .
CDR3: CASSYDSYSNQPQHF
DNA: TGTGCCAGCAGTTATGACAGCTATAGCAATCAGCCCCAGCATTTT

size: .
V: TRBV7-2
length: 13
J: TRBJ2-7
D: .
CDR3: CASSTRGGDEQYF
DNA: TGTGCCAGCAGCACGCGGGGTGGCGACGAGCAGTACTTC

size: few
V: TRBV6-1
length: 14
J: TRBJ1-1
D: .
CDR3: CASSEYGGDTEAFF
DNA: TGTGCCAGCAGTGAATACGGGGGGGACACTGAAGCTTTCTTT

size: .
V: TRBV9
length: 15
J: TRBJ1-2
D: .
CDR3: CASSGSSGVGYGYTF
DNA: TGTGCCAGCAGCGGGAGTTCAGGGGTGGGCTATGGCTACACCTTC

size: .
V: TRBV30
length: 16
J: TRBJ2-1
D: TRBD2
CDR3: CAWIQPQRGGLNEQFF
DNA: TGTGCCTGGATTCAACCCCAACGGGGGGGCCTCAATGAGCAGTTCTTC

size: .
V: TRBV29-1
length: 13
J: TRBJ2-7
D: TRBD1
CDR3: CSGRQGVGYEQYF
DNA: TGCAGCGGGCGACAGGGGGTTGGCTACGAGCAGTACTTC

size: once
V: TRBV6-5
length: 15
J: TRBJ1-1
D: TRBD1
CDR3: CASSYSATGGTEAFF
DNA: TGTGCCAGCAGTTACTCCGCGACAGGGGGCACTGAAGCTTTCTTT

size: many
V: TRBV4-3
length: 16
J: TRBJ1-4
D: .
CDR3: CASSQEHTATNEKLFF
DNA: TGCGCCAGCAGCCAAGAACACACAGCAACTAATGAAAAACTGTTTTTT